This passage covers 22 T cell receptor beta chains from one sample sequenced in a study of T-cell reconstitution after alpha-beta-depleted transplantation in children. Preparation of the TCRbeta library used unique molecular identifiers. MiXCR, applied by TCRdb to the PCR reads, yields one record per CDR3 protein. Seen here are 200,000 to 250,000 distinct CDR3 sequences, 8.4% observed once, and the top ten hold roughly 35%. Sequenced material: PBMCs, mostly from graft donor cells, taken 360 days after TCRalphabeta/CD19-depleted stem cell transplant. The receptor source for this set is a male patient aged 2-15 years who had a stem cell transplant for acute myeloid leukemia, so the T cells may come from the graft donor.

This clonotype was observed a single time. This may be a read error: a much more frequent sequence differs by one nucleotide. This CDR3 is missing its conserved last phenylalanine or tryptophan, likely due to a read error. The chain has TRBV4-2 and TRBJ2-1; 8 bases line up with TRBD2. J gave up 3 bases and V 4 bases, and 8 bases lay outside the gene matches. Looked up from germline, CDR1 is LGHNA and CDR2 is YNFKEQ. The CDR3 runs to 16 residues. The CDR3 region is CASSLFSGSLYNEQFY. Written as DNA, the CDR3 is TGTGCCAGCAGCCTCTTCAGCGGGAGTCTCTACAATGAGCAGTTCTAC.

The chain couples TRBV5-6 to TRBJ2-4; 9 positions match TRBD2. The germline V gene has CDR1 SGHDT and CDR2 YYEEEE. CDR3 length equals 15 residues. Losses at the gene ends were 0 bases for V and 5 bases for J; bases not matched to a gene: 3. The CDR3 sequence is CASSLGIAGENIQYF. The CDR3 DNA is TGTGCCAGCAGCTTGGGTATAGCGGGAGAAAACATTCAGTACTTC.

This clonotype was detected only a few times. The rearrangement uses TRBV20-1 and TRBJ2-3; D may match TRBD1 or TRBD2 (5 bases each). V dropped 3 bases and J dropped 3 bases, with 13 bases sitting between them. CDR1 and CDR2 from the germline V gene are DFQATT and SNEGSKA (reference sequence). This CDR3 has 14 amino acids. CDR3 bases: TGCAGTGCTAGGCGGGCAGGGATGACAGATACGCAGTATTTT. Translation: CSARRAGMTDTQYF.

Many counts were recorded for this clonotype. The rearrangement links TRBV15 to TRBJ1-1; no firm D call. The germline V gene has CDR1 LNHNV and CDR2 YYDKDF (reference sequence). CDR3 length equals 15 residues. Trimming cost V 1 base and J 1 base, with 10 bases left between them. The CDR3 nucleotides read TGTGCCACCAGCAGAGTAAGGATAGGGAACACTGAAGCTTTCTTT. It yields the protein CATSRVRIGNTEAFF.

This sequence joins TRBV20-1 and TRBJ1-2; D call uncertain. Trimming removed 2 bases from V and 8 bases from J, with 6 bases in between. CDR3 length equals 10 residues. Germline-derived CDR1 and CDR2 are DFQATT and SNEGSKA (reference sequence). DNA for the CDR3: TGCAGTGCTAGATCCGAGGGCTACACCTTC. This codes for CSARSEGYTF.

This clonotype has ten or more counts. This chain connects TRBV4-3 to TRBJ2-1, with a possible D match to TRBD2 (6 bases). The CDR3 loop spans 16 amino acids. Germline V gene data show CDR1 as LGHNA and CDR2 as YSLEER. V was clipped by 0 bases and J by 6 bases, with 15 bases between them. CDR3 bases: TGCGCCAGCAGCCAAGATGGAGGGCCTTTGTTCAATGAGCAGTTCTTC. Translation gives CASSQDGGPLFNEQFF.

This clonotype was counted only a few times. The chain combines TRBV12-3 or TRBV12-4 with TRBJ2-6; D is unresolved. The CDR3 contains 16 residues. V was pared by 2 bases and J by 0 bases, with 8 bases between. CDR3 sequence reads: CASSLTERSGANVLTF. The CDR3 nucleotides read TGTGCCAGCAGTTTAACAGAACGCTCTGGGGCCAACGTCCTGACTTTC.

This clonotype has a count of ten or more. This rearrangement joins TRBV14 to TRBJ1-2; 7 nucleotides line up with TRBD1. The ends lost 1 base at V and 4 bases at J; junction bases unmatched: 6. CDR1 and CDR2 from the germline V gene are SGHDN and FVKESK. This CDR3 region has 15 residues. The chain's CDR3 is CASSQARDRPYGYTF. The CDR3 DNA is TGTGCCAGCAGCCAAGCGCGGGACAGACCCTATGGCTACACCTTC.

This clonotype showed up many times. The rearrangement uses TRBV4-2 and TRBJ2-3; 7 bases match TRBD2. The CDR3 is made up of 17 amino acids. Germline V CDR1 and CDR2: LGHNA, YNFKEQ. V gave up 0 bases and J gave up 3 bases; unmatched junction bases: 9. The CDR3 reads CASSQEGGREVTDTQYF. CDR3 coding DNA: TGTGCCAGCAGCCAAGAAGGTGGTCGGGAGGTAACAGATACGCAGTATTTT.

The chain recombines TRBV29-1 with TRBJ1-1, with TRBD1 matching over 7 bases. After removal of 3 bases from V and 0 bases from J, the junction contained 10 bases not matched to a gene. Germline CDR1 SQVTM, CDR2 ANQGSEA. This CDR3 is 16 amino acids long. CDR3 DNA sequence: TGCAGCGTTGATTCAGTGTGGCAGGGGGTGAACACTGAAGCTTTCTTT. Amino acid sequence: CSVDSVWQGVNTEAFF.

The CDR3 loop is CASSPAGSGDTQYF. The DNA of the CDR3 is TGCGCCAGCAGCCCAGCGGGAAGTGGTGATACGCAGTATTTT. V usage is TRBV5-1 and J usage is TRBJ2-3; TRBD2 aligns across 7 bases. The CDR3 sequence is 14 residues long. Germline loops: CDR1 SGHRS, CDR2 YFSETQ. Germline trimming cut 4 bases from V and 6 bases from J; bases unmatched to any gene: 8.

The chain has TRBV20-1 and TRBJ2-1, with no clear D. CDR1 is DFQATT, CDR2 SNEGSKA, per germline (reference sequence). CDR3 length: 16 amino acids. V was pared by 7 bases and J by 2 bases, with 21 bases between. The CDR3 loop is CSVIEGRSRTYNEQFF. CDR3 bases: TGCAGTGTTATAGAAGGCCGGTCCAGGACCTACAATGAGCAGTTCTTC.

This chain connects TRBV7-9 to TRBJ2-5; TRBD1 is a possible D gene (5 bases). The CDR3 length is 13 residues. Deletions cut 5 bases from V and 5 bases from J, with 12 bases between. Germline loops: CDR1 SEHNR, CDR2 FQNEAQ (reference sequence). As DNA, the CDR3 is TGTGCCAGCAGCCCAGACGCAGGGGAGACCCAGTACTTC. Translated, it gives CASSPDAGETQYF.

This sequence joins TRBV9 and TRBJ1-2; D is unresolved. The CDR3 covers 13 residues. Germline V gene data show CDR1 as SGDLS and CDR2 as YYNGEE. Trimming took 4 bases from V and 2 from J, leaving 9 bases between them. CDR3: CASSPDPNYGYTF. The DNA of the CDR3 is TGTGCCAGCAGCCCAGACCCGAACTATGGCTACACCTTC. The full variable domain, rest sourced from reference TRBV9 and TRBJ1-2, is DSGVTQTPKHLITATGQRVTLRCSPRSGDLSVYWYQQSLDQGLQFLIQYYNGEERAKGNILERFSAQQFPDLHSELNLSSLELGDSALYFCASSPDPNYGYTFGSGTRLTVV.

The J gene is TRBJ1-6, the V gene TRBV3-1, with 8 nucleotides matching TRBD1. The CDR3 extends over 19 amino acids. Losses at the gene ends were 1 base for V and 0 bases for J; bases not matched to a gene: 8. The V gene's germline CDR1 is LGHDT and CDR2 YNNKEL (reference sequence). The CDR3 coding sequence is TGTGCCAGCAGCCAAGGGACGACAGGGGCGAGCTCCTATAATTCACCCCTCCACTTT. Its translation: CASSQGTTGASSYNSPLHF.

The rearrangement joins TRBV2 to TRBJ2-7; possible D gene TRBD2, 6 bases. V dropped 11 bases and J dropped 0 bases, with 11 bases sitting between them. The CDR3 sequence is 12 residues long. Germline V gives CDR1 SNHLY, CDR2 FYNNEI. CDR3 residues: CAFREDSYEQYV. CDR3 bases: TGTGCCTTTAGGGAGGACTCCTACGAGCAGTACGTC.

This clonotype showed up just a few times. The rearrangement joins TRBV2 to TRBJ2-3; D is unclear. The germline CDR1 and CDR2 sequences are SNHLY and FYNNEI. The germline V and J ends were trimmed by 8 bases and 6 bases, with 12 bases remaining between them. The CDR3 length is 12 residues. The CDR3 here is CASRPGADTQYF. DNA for the CDR3: TGTGCCAGCCGTCCAGGCGCTGATACGCAGTATTTT.

This clonotype was found a few times. This chain connects TRBV2 to TRBJ2-1; D not resolved. Germline V gene sequence: CDR1 SNHLY, CDR2 FYNNEI. Trimming took 3 bases from V and 9 from J, leaving 15 bases between them. The CDR3 extends over 14 amino acids. The DNA for the CDR3 is TGTGCCAGCAGTGAGGTGGACCGTAAGGGTGAGCAGTTCTTC. This translates into CASSEVDRKGEQFF.

The chain joins TRBV12-3 or TRBV12-4 to TRBJ2-1, with D hard to call. Trimming stripped 6 bases from V and 6 bases from J, with 15 bases between. The CDR3 extends over 14 amino acids. In nucleotides, the CDR3 is TGTGCCAGCAGGTACACTCCCCTCAGCAATGAGCAGTTCTTC. Residues: CASRYTPLSNEQFF.

This clonotype was detected ten times or more. V usage is TRBV29-1 and J usage is TRBJ2-1; 10 nucleotides match TRBD1. Germline assignment: CDR1 SQVTM and CDR2 ANQGSEA. Trimming took 1 base from V and 8 from J; bases not matched to a gene: 17. The CDR3 is 18 residues long. The CDR3 DNA reads as TGCAGCGTTGAAGTATGGTGGCCGGGACAGGGGATTGATGATGAGCAGTTCTTC. It yields the protein CSVEVWWPGQGIDDEQFF.

This clonotype was observed many times. V is TRBV5-6 and J is TRBJ2-7, with D unclear. Germline CDR1 is SGHDT and CDR2 is YYEEEE. The CDR3 consists of 14 residues. V was pared by 1 base and J by 2 bases, with 10 bases between. CDR3 loop: CASSLIDVTYEQYF. The CDR3 bases are TGTGCCAGCAGCTTGATAGACGTTACCTACGAGCAGTACTTC.

This clonotype was recorded many times. The V and J genes are TRBV19 and TRBJ2-7; TRBD2 matches 9 bases. CDR1 is LNHDA, CDR2 SQIVND, per germline (reference sequence). V was clipped by 1 base and J by 2 bases; unmatched bases: 12. The CDR3 consists of 18 residues. In DNA form, the CDR3 reads TGTGCCAGTAGTATAGCCTCTGGAGGTAGCGGGAGCCCCTACGAGCAGTACTTC. Residues: CASSIASGGSGSPYEQYF.